Each of the 22 T cell receptor beta chains below was sequenced from the same sample in a study of T cell clones after liver transplantation. Clones were read by immunoSEQ multiplex PCR, and TCRdb kept only the in-frame ones, dropping some. The sample carries tens of thousands of clones, approximately 86% recorded once. Sequencing used CD4+ T cells from blood, obtained 24 months after liver transplant. These receptors came from a human patient who received a liver transplant. Some T cells may be provided by the graft donor.

The rearrangement uses TRBV27 and TRBJ2-3; maybe TRBD2 (6 bases). The CDR3 consists of 14 residues. V was pared by 2 bases and J by 2 bases, with 8 bases between. The V gene's germline CDR1 is MNHEY and CDR2 SMNVEV (reference sequence). CDR3 nucleotide sequence: TGTGCCAGCAGTTTAAGCGGGTACACAGATACGCAGTATTTT. It is translated as CASSLSGYTDTQYF.

A few counts support this clone. The chain links TRBV28 to TRBJ2-2; 7 bases are shared with TRBD2. Germline CDR1 and CDR2: MDHEN and SYDVKM. Trimming removed 10 bases from V and 3 bases from J; junction bases left unmatched: 11. The CDR3 length is 15 residues. CDR3 region: CATDLGGGYTGELFF. In DNA form, the CDR3 reads TGTGCCACCGATTTGGGGGGAGGGTACACCGGGGAGCTGTTTTTT.

With regard to this clone: The sample carries other DNA sequences with the same CDR3. CDR3 nucleotides: TGTGCCAGCTCACCACCGCGGCCTCAAGAGACCCAGTACTTC. It is translated as CASSPPRPQETQYF. The J gene is TRBJ2-5, the V gene TRBV18, with no clear D. V lost 0 bases and J lost 2, with 7 bases in between. This CDR3 region has 14 residues. The V gene's germline CDR1 is KGHSH and CDR2 LQKENI.

Within the sample, this clone is medium-sized (0.01 to 0.1%). The chain has TRBV19 and TRBJ2-7; weak D call: TRBD2 (5 bases). This CDR3 spans 12 amino acids. V lost 5 bases and J lost 12, with 17 bases in between. CDR1 is LNHDA, CDR2 SQIVND, per germline (reference sequence). CDR3 bases: TGTGCCAGTAGTGGTTCGGGGAGATCCCTGTACTTC. Translation gives CASSGSGRSLYF.

The chain links TRBV5-1 to TRBJ2-5; tentative D call: TRBD1 (6 bases). This CDR3 has 16 residues. The germline gives CDR1 SGHRS, CDR2 YFSETQ. V was shortened by 4 bases and J by 5 bases, with 21 bases between the two germline ends. The CDR3 sequence: CASSPRGSPQGETQYF. The CDR3 bases are TGCGCCAGCAGCCCCCGGGGTAGCCCCCAGGGGGAGACCCAGTACTTC.

This clone appeared a single time. This chain connects TRBV4-1 to TRBJ2-7, with TRBD1 identical over 7 bases. The CDR3 totals 15 residues. Germline CDR1 is MGHRA and CDR2 is YSYEKL. After removal of 4 bases from V and 3 bases from J, the junction contained 9 bases not matched to a gene. The CDR3 nucleotides read TGCGCCAGCAGCCTCGGGACAGCAACCAACTACGAGCAGTACTTC. Its protein is CASSLGTATNYEQYF.

The chain couples TRBV14 to TRBJ1-2; D remains ambiguous. V lost 0 bases and J 2 bases, leaving 7 bases between the germline ends. Per germline, CDR1 SGHDN and CDR2 FVKESK. This CDR3 spans 14 amino acids. In nucleotides, the CDR3 is TGTGCCAGCAGCCAAGAGGCGGGCAACTATGGCTACACCTTC. Translated, it gives CASSQEAGNYGYTF. Full variable domain (missing parts from reference TRBV14 and TRBJ1-2): EAGVTQFPSHSVIEKGQTVTLRCDPISGHDNLYWYRRVMGKEIKFLLHFVKESKQDESGMPNNRFLAERTGGTYSTLKVQPAELEDSGVYFCASSQEAGNYGYTFGSGTRLTVV.

As DNA, the CDR3 is TGTGCCAGCAGTGATAACGTGGGTAATGAAAAACTGTTTTTT. This encodes CASSDNVGNEKLFF. This chain connects TRBV25-1 to TRBJ1-4; no reliable D call. V dropped 3 bases and J dropped 4 bases, with 9 bases sitting between them. Germline V lookup: CDR1 MGHDK, CDR2 SYGVNS. This CDR3 is built from 14 residues.

J is TRBJ2-1 and V is TRBV7-2; D call uncertain. Trimming cost V 2 bases and J 10 bases, with 6 bases left between them. CDR1 SGHTA and CDR2 FQGNSA come from the germline V gene. The CDR3 consists of 11 residues. The DNA of the CDR3 is TGTGCCAGCAGCTTAATCGGGGAGCAGTTCTTC. Translated: CASSLIGEQFF.

J is TRBJ2-7 and V is TRBV19; 8 positions agree with TRBD1. This CDR3 region has 16 residues. V lost 6 bases to trimming and J lost 5 bases; unmatched junction nucleotides: 15. CDR1 LNHDA and CDR2 SQIVND come from the germline V gene (reference sequence). The CDR3 DNA is TGTGCCAGTAGCCTCTATTACAGGGGGAAAAATAACGAGCAGTACTTC. This gives the protein CASSLYYRGKNNEQYF. Full variable domain (outside the CDR3, taken from reference TRBV19 and TRBJ2-7): DGGITQSPKYLFRKEGQNVTLSCEQNLNHDAMYWYRQDPGQGLRLIYYSQIVNDFQKGDIAEGYSVSREKKESFPLTVTSAQKNPTAFYLCASSLYYRGKNNEQYFGPGTRLTVT.

This chain connects TRBV19 to TRBJ2-7; D may be TRBD2 (6 bases). Per germline, CDR1 LNHDA and CDR2 SQIVND (reference sequence). CDR3 length: 15 amino acids. V dropped 5 bases and J dropped 9 bases, with 23 bases sitting between them. The CDR3 spells CASSHQGEALRGQYF. For the CDR3, the DNA is TGTGCCAGTAGTCATCAAGGGGAGGCCTTACGGGGGCAGTACTTC.

This clone came up a few times. DNA for the CDR3: TGTGCCAGCAGCTTAGCCCCCCAGTTGGCTAGCGGGGCCTACGAGCAGTACTTC. Its protein product is CASSLAPQLASGAYEQYF. The chain carries TRBV11-2 and TRBJ2-7, with 9 bases identical to TRBD2. This CDR3 comprises 18 residues. Trimming took 1 base from V and 2 from J; bases not matched to a gene: 12. Germline V gene data show CDR1 as SGHAT and CDR2 as FQNNGV.

This clone was seen a few times. The rearrangement joins TRBV7-9 to TRBJ2-2, with D hard to call. CDR1 is SEHNR, CDR2 FQNEAQ, per germline (reference sequence). V was clipped by 1 base and J by 4 bases, with 7 bases between them. The CDR3 has 14 residues. CDR3 nucleotide sequence: TGTGCCAGCAGCTTAGGACACCTCACCGGGGAGCTGTTTTTT. As protein: CASSLGHLTGELFF. The full variable domain, its missing parts supplied by reference TRBV7-9 and TRBJ2-2, is DTGVSQNPRHKITKRGQNVTFRCDPISEHNRLYWYRQTLGQGPEFLTYFQNEAQLEKSRLLSDRFSAERPKGSFSTLEIQRTEQGDSAMYLCASSLGHLTGELFFGEGSRLTVL.

The rearrangement uses TRBV9 and TRBJ1-3, with a weak D call TRBD1 (5 bases). Looked up from germline, CDR1 is SGDLS and CDR2 is YYNGEE. V dropped 0 bases and J dropped 0 bases, with 10 bases sitting between them. This CDR3 is 16 amino acids long. The CDR3 DNA reads as TGTGCCAGCAGCGTAGAGGGACGAGGCTCTGGAAACACCATATATTTT. It specifies CASSVEGRGSGNTIYF. The full variable domain, with the rest looked up from reference TRBV9 and TRBJ1-3, is DSGVTQTPKHLITATGQRVTLRCSPRSGDLSVYWYQQSLDQGLQFLIQYYNGEERAKGNILERFSAQQFPDLHSELNLSSLELGDSALYFCASSVEGRGSGNTIYFGEGSWLTVV.

The chain recombines TRBV6-1 with TRBJ2-7; 9 bases match TRBD1. The CDR3 covers 13 residues. From germline, CDR1 is MNHNS and CDR2 SASEGT. Germline trimming cut 6 bases from V and 2 bases from J; bases unmatched to any gene: 2. The CDR3 is CASSRDRAYEQYF. DNA for the CDR3: TGTGCCAGCAGCCGGGACAGGGCCTACGAGCAGTACTTC.

This clone has only a few counts. V usage is TRBV5-1 and J usage is TRBJ2-1; 8 nucleotides align to TRBD2. V gave up 1 base and J gave up 8 bases; unmatched junction bases: 8. This CDR3 comprises 15 residues. CDR1 and CDR2 (germline): SGHRS, YFSETQ. CDR3 sequence (DNA): TGCGCCAGCAGCTTGTTCGGGAGGGTCCGGGATGAGCAGTTCTTC. This gives the protein CASSLFGRVRDEQFF.

The chain carries TRBV5-1 and TRBJ2-2; the D gene could be TRBD1 or TRBD2 (5 bases each). The germline gives CDR1 SGHRS, CDR2 YFSETQ. This CDR3 has 13 amino acids. Trimming took 0 bases from V and 9 from J, leaving 9 bases between them. The CDR3 coding sequence is TGCGCCAGCAGCTTGGTAGGGGAGAGGGAGCTGTTTTTT. Protein sequence: CASSLVGERELFF.

This clone was recorded a few times. J is TRBJ2-7 and V is TRBV4-3; 7 positions match TRBD1. Germline CDR1 reads LGHNA; CDR2 reads YSLEER. The V gene end was trimmed by 2 bases and the J gene end by 1 base; junction bases not matched to a gene: 5. There are 15 residues in the CDR3. The CDR3 DNA sequence: TGCGCCAGCAGCCAAACTCCGGGACAGTCCTACGAGCAGTACTTC. It yields the protein CASSQTPGQSYEQYF.

CDR3 nucleotides: TGTGCCAGCAGATCAACTAGCGGGGGCACAGATACGCAGTATTTT. It specifies CASRSTSGGTDTQYF. This rearrangement joins TRBV6-1 to TRBJ2-3, with 10 bases aligning to TRBD2. The V and J ends lost 6 bases and 1 base, in that order; junction bases with no gene match: 4. Per germline, CDR1 MNHNS and CDR2 SASEGT. The CDR3 sequence is 15 residues long.

In the case of this clone: A read error may account for a junction end that differs from germline. The chain's CDR3 is CATRREVMGSNYGYTF. The CDR3 nucleotides read TGTGCCACCAGGAGAGAGGTGATGGGATCTAACTATGGCTACACCTTC. This sequence joins TRBV15 and TRBJ1-2; D is ambiguous. CDR1 is LNHNV and CDR2 is YYDKDF in the germline V gene (reference sequence). This CDR3 region has 16 residues. The full variable domain, in which reference TRBV15 and TRBJ1-2 provide the parts outside the CDR3, is DAMVIQNPRYQVTQFGKPVTLSCSQTLNHNVMYWYQQKSSQAPKLLFHYYDKDFNNEADTPDNFQSRRPNTSFCFLDIRSPGLGDTAMYLCATRREVMGSNYGYTFGSGTRLTVV.

This clone has a handful of counts. The chain employs TRBV30 and TRBJ1-1; D might be TRBD1 (5 bases). Trimming removed 0 bases from V and 1 base from J, with 15 bases in between. Germline V gene lookup returns CDR1 GTSNPN and CDR2 SVGIG (reference sequence). The CDR3 consists of 16 residues. The CDR3 DNA follows: TGTGCCTGGAGTGTACCTGGGGGACGTAGGAACACTGAAGCTTTCTTT. It encodes CAWSVPGGRRNTEAFF.

The chain joins TRBV28 to TRBJ1-4; 9 nucleotides align to TRBD1. This CDR3 region has 14 residues. V trimming: 6 bases; J trimming: 8 bases; junction bases outside the gene matches: 7. Germline CDR1 MDHEN, CDR2 SYDVKM. The DNA for the CDR3 is TGTGCCAGCAGCTCCGGGACAGGGAGAGAAAAACTGTTTTTT. Its translation: CASSSGTGREKLFF.